This T cell receptor (beta chain) was identified during a study of naive and memory T cell subsets. Study-level results: Over 85% of naive TCR sequences appeared only once, unlike memory subsets. A few larger clonotypes appeared in naive repertoires, especially CD8, possibly memory cells re-expressing CD45RA.

Both TRBC1 and TRBC2 were covered by a beta constant-region primer of two equimolar oligonucleotides. Ligated cDNA was amplified by four rounds of PCR with nested alpha and beta constant-region primers and SP2. TCRdb processed the UMI-ligation and nested PCR reads anew with MiXCR; each CDR3 protein has one entry. The repertoire consists of fewer than 150,000 distinct CDR3 sequences, with about 20% occurring once and the leading ten covering around 0.63%. In regard to this clonotype: The target antigen is unknown.

This CDR3 region has 14 residues. Germline V gene lookup returns CDR1 SGHTA and CDR2 FQGNSA. V gave up 2 bases and J gave up 0 bases, with 5 bases separating them. The sequencing sample was made of naive CD8+ T cells from blood. This clonotype was sampled from a human donor in good health. The V gene is TRBV7-2, the J gene TRBJ1-3; D gene uncertain. This CDR3 reads CASSLLSSGNTIYF. CDR3 in DNA: TGTGCCAGCAGCTTATTAAGCTCTGGAAACACCATATATTTT.